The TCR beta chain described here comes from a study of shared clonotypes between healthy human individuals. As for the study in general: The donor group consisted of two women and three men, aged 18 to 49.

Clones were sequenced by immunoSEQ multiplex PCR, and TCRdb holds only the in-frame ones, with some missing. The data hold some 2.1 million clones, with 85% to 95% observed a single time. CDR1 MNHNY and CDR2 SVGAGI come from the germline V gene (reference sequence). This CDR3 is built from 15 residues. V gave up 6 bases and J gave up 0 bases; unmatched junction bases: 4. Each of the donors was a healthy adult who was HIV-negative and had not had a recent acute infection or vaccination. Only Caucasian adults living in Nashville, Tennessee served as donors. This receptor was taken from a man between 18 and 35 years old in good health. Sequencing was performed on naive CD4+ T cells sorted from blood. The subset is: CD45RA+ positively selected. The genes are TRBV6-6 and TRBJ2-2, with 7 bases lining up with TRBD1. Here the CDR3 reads CASRSGTANTGELFF. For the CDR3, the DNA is TGTGCCAGCAGATCCGGGACAGCGAACACCGGGGAGCTGTTTTTT.